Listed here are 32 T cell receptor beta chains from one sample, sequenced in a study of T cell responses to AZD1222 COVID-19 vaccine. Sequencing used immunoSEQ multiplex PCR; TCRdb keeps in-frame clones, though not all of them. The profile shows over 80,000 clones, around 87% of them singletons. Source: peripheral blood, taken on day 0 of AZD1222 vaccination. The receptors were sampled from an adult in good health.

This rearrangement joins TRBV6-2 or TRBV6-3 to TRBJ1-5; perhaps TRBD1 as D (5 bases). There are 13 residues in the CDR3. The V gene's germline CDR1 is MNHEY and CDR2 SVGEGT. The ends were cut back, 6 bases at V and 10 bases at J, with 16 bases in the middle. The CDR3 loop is CASSPIGGIPQHF. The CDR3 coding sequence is TGTGCCAGCAGCCCTATCGGGGGGATACCCCAGCATTTT.

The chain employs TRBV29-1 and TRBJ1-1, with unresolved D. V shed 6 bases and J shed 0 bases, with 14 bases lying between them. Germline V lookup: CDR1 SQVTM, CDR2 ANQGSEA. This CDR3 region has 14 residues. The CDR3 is CSVLGRIMNTEAFF. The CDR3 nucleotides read TGCAGCGTACTTGGGCGGATCATGAACACTGAAGCTTTCTTT.

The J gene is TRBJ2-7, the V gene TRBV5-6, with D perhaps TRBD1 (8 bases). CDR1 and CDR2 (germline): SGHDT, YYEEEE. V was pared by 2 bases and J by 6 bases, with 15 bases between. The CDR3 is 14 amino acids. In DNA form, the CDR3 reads TGTGCCAGCAGCTTTCGACAGGGGAGGGCCGAGCAGTACTTC. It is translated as CASSFRQGRAEQYF.

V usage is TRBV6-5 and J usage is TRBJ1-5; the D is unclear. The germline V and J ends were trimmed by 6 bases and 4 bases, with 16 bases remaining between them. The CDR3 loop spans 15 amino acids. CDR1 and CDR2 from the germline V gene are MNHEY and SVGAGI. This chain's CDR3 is CASSDRRGGNQPQHF. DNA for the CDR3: TGTGCCAGCAGCGACCGCCGGGGAGGGAATCAGCCCCAGCATTTT.

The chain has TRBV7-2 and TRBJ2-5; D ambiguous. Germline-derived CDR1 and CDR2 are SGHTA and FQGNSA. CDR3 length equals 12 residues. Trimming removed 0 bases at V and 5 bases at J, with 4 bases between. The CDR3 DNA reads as TGTGCCAGCAGCTTAGCTGCGGAGACCCAGTACTTC. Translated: CASSLAAETQYF. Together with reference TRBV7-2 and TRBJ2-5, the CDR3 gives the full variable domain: GAGVSQSPSNKVTEKGKDVELRCDPISGHTALYWYRQSLGQGLEFLIYFQGNSAPDKSGLPSDRFSAERTGGSVSTLTIQRTQQEDSAVYLCASSLAAETQYFGPGTRLLVL.

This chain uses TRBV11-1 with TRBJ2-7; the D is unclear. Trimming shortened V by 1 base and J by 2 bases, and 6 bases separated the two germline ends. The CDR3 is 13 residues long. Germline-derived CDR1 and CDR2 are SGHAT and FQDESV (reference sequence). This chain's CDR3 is CASSLVRTYEQYF. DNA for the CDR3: TGTGCCAGCAGCTTAGTGCGGACCTACGAGCAGTACTTC.

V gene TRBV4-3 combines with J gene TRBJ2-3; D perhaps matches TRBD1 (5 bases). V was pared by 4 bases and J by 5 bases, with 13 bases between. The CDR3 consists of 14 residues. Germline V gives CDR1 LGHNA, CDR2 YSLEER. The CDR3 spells CASSRRQGGDTQYF. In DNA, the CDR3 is TGCGCCAGCAGCCGGCGCCAGGGTGGAGATACGCAGTATTTT.

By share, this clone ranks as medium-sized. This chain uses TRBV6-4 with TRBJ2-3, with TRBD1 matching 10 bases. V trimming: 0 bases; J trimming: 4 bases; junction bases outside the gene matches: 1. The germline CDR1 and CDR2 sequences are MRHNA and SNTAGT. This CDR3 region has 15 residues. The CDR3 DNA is TGTGCCAGCAGTGACTCGACAGGGGGCGCAGATACGCAGTATTTT. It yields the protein CASSDSTGGADTQYF.

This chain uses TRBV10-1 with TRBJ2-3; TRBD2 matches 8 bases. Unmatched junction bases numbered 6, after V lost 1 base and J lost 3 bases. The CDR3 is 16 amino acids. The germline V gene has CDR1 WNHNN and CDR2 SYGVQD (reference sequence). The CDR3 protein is CASSEYSGSITDTQYF. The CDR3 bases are TGCGCCAGCAGTGAGTACAGCGGGAGTATAACAGATACGCAGTATTTT.

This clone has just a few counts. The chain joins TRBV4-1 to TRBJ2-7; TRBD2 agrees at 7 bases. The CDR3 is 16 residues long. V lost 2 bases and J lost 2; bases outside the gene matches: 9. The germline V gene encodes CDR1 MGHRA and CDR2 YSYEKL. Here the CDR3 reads CASSQIGLVSPYEQYF. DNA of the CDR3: TGCGCCAGCAGCCAAATTGGACTAGTGTCACCCTACGAGCAGTACTTC.

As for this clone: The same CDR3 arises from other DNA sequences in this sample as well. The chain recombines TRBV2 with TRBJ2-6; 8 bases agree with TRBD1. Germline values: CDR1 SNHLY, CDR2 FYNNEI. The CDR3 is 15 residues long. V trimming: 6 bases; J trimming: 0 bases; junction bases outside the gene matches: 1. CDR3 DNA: TGTGCCAGCAGGACAGGGGCCTCTGGGGCCAACGTCCTGACTTTC. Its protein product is CASRTGASGANVLTF.

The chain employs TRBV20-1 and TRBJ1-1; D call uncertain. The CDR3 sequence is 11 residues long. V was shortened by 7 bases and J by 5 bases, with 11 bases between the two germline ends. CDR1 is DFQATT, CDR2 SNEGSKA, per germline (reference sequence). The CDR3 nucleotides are TGCAGTGTCAAGAAAGGGACTGAAGCTTTCTTT. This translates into CSVKKGTEAFF.

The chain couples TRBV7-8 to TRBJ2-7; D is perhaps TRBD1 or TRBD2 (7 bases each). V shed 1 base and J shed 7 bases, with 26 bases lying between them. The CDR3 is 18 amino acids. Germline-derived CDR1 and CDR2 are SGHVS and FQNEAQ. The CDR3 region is CASSLVPRTRGQVGEQYF. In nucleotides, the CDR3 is TGTGCCAGCAGCTTAGTTCCCCGGACTAGGGGGCAGGTGGGGGAGCAGTACTTC.

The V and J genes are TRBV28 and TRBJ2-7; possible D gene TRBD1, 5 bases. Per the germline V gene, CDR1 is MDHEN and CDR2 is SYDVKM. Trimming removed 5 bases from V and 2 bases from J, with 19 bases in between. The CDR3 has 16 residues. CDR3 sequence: CASSPILWGAPYEQYF. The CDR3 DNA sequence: TGTGCCAGCAGTCCTATTCTGTGGGGCGCCCCCTACGAGCAGTACTTC. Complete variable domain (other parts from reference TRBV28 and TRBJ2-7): DVKVTQSSRYLVKRTGEKVFLECVQDMDHENMFWYRQDPGLGLRLIYFSYDVKMKEKGDIPEGYSVSREKKERFSLILESASTNQTSMYLCASSPILWGAPYEQYFGPGTRLTVT.

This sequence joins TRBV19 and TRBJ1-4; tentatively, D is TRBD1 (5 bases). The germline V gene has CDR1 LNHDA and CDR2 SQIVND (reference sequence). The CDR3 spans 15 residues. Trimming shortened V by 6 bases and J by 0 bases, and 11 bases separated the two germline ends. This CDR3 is CASRYRFATNEKLFF. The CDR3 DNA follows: TGTGCCAGTAGGTACAGGTTCGCAACTAATGAAAAACTGTTTTTT.

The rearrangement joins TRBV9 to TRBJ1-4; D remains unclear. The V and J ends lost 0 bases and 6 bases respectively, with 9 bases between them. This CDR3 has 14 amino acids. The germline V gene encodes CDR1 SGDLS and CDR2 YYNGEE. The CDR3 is CASSVESGYEKLFF. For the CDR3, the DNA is TGTGCCAGCAGCGTAGAATCCGGCTATGAAAAACTGTTTTTT.

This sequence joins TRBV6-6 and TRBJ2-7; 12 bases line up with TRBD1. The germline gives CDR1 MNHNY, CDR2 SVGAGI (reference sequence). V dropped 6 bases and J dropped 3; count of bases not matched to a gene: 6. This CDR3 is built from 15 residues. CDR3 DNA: TGTGCCAGCAGCCCCGGGACAGGGGGCTTCTACGAGCAGTACTTC. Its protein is CASSPGTGGFYEQYF.

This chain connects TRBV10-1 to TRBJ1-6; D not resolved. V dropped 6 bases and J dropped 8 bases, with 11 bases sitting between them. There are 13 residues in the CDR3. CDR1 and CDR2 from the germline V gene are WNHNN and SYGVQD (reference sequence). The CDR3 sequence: CASRKGEHSPLHF. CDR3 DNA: TGCGCCAGCAGGAAGGGTGAACATTCACCCCTCCACTTT.

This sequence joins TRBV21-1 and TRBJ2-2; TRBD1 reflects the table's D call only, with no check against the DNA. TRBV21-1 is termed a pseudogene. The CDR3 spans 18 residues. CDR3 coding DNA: TGTGCCAGCAGCTCCGCTTGCCTCCGGGACAACAACACCGGGGAGCTGTTTTTT. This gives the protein CASSSACLRDNNTGELFF.

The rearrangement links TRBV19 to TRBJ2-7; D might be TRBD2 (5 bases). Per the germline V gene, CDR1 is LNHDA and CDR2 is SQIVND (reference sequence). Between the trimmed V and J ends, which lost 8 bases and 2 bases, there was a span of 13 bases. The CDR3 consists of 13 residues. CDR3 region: CASLSDSTYEQYF. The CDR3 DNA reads TGTGCCAGTCTTTCGGACTCCACCTACGAGCAGTACTTC.

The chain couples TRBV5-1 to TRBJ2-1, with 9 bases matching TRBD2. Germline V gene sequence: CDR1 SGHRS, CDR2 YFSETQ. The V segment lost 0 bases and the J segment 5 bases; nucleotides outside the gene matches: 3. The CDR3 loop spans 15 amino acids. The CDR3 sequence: CASSLGLAVNNEQFF. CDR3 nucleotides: TGCGCCAGCAGCTTGGGACTAGCGGTAAACAATGAGCAGTTCTTC.

CDR3 amino acids: CASMGTLGGEQYF. In nucleotides, the CDR3 is TGTGCCAGTATGGGGACCCTCGGGGGCGAGCAGTACTTC. This chain connects TRBV19 to TRBJ2-7; tentatively, D is TRBD2 (6 bases). CDR3 length: 13 amino acids. The V gene lost 7 bases and the J gene lost 6 bases, with 16 bases spanning the gap. Germline assignment: CDR1 LNHDA and CDR2 SQIVND (reference sequence).

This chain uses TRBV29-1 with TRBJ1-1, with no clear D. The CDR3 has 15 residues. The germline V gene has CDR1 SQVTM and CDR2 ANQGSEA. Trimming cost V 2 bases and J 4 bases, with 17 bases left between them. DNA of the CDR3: TGCAGCGTTGAACACCGGGAAGAATGGGGCACTGAAGCTTTCTTT. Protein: CSVEHREEWGTEAFF. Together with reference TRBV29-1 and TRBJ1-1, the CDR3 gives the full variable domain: SAVISQKPSRDICQRGTSLTIQCQVDSQVTMMFWYRQQPGQSLTLIATANQGSEATYESGFVIDKFPISRPNLTFSTLTVSNMSPEDSSIYLCSVEHREEWGTEAFFGQGTRLTVV.

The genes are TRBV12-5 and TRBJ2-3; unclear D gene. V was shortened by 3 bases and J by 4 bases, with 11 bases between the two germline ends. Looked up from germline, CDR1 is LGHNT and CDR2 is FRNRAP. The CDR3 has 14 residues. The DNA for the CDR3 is TGTGCTAGTGGTTTTTCCCTCAGCGCAGATACGCAGTATTTT. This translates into CASGFSLSADTQYF.

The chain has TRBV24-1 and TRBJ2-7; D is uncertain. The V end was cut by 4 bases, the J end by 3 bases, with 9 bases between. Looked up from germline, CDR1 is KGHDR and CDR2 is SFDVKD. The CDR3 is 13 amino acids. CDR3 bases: TGTGCCACCAGTGACTGGACGGACTACGAGCAGTACTTC. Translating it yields CATSDWTDYEQYF.

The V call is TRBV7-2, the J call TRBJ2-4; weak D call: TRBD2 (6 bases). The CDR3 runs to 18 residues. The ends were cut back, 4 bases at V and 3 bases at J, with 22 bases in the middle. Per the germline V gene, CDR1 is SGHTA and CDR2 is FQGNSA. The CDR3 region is CASSSHDRAGRVKNIQYF. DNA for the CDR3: TGTGCCAGCAGCTCCCACGACCGGGCGGGACGGGTCAAAAACATTCAGTACTTC.

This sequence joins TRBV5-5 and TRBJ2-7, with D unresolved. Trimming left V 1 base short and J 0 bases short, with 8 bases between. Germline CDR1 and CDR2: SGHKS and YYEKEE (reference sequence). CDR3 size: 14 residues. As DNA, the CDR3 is TGTGCCAGCAGCTTGACGGCAGCCTCCTACGAGCAGTACTTC. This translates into CASSLTAASYEQYF.

CDR3 coding DNA: TGTGCCAGCAGTTTAAGGAGGGGCGGCTACACCTTC. Amino acids: CASSLRRGGYTF. The chain uses TRBV28 and TRBJ1-2; possible D gene TRBD1, 5 bases. The CDR3 runs 12 residues. Germline V gene data show CDR1 as MDHEN and CDR2 as SYDVKM. The V and J ends lost 2 bases and 8 bases respectively, with 9 bases between them.

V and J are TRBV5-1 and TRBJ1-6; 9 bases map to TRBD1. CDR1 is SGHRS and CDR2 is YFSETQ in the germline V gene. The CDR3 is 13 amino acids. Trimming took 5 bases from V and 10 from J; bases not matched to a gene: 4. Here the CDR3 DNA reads TGCGCCAGCAGGGGACAGGGAAAATCACCCCTCCACTTT. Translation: CASRGQGKSPLHF.

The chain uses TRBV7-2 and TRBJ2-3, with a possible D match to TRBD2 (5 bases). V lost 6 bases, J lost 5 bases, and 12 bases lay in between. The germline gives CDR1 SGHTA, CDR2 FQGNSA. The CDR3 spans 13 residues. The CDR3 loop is CASRLDWEDTQYF. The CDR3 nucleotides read TGTGCCAGCAGACTAGACTGGGAAGATACGCAGTATTTT.

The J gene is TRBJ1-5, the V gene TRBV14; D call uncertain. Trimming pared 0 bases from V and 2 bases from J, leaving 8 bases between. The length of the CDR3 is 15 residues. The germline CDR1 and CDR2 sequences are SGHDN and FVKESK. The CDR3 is CASSQDVRGNQPQHF. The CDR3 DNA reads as TGTGCCAGCAGCCAAGATGTCCGGGGCAATCAGCCCCAGCATTTT.

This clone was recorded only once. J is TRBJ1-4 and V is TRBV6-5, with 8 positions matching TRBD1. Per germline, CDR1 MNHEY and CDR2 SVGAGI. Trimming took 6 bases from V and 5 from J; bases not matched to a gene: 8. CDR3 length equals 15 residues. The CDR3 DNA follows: TGTGCCAGCAGCTTCTCAGGGGGCTCGAATGAAAAACTGTTTTTT. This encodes CASSFSGGSNEKLFF.